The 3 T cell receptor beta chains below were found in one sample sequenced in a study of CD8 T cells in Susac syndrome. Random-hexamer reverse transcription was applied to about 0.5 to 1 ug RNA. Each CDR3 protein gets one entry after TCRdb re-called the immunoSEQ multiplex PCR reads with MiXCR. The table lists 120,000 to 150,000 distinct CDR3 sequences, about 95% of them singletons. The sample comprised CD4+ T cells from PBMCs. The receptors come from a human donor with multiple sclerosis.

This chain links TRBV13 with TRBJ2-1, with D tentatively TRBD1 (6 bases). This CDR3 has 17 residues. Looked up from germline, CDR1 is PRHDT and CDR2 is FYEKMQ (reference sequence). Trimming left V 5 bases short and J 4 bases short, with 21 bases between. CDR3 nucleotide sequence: TGTGCCAGCAGCCCCAGGCGACAGGATTTTAGGTACAATGAGCAGTTCTTC. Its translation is CASSPRRQDFRYNEQFF.

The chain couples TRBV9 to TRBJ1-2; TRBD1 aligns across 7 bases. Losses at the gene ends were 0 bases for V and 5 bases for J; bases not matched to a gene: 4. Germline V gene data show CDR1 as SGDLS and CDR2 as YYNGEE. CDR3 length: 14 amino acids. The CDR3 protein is CASSVVQGTYGYTF. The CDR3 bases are TGTGCCAGCAGCGTAGTACAGGGGACATATGGCTACACCTTC.

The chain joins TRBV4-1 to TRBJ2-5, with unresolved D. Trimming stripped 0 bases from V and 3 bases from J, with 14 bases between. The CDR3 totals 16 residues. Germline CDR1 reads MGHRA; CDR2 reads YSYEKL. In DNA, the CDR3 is TGCGCCAGCAGCCAAGAAGACCGCTTTGCAGAAGAGACCCAGTACTTC. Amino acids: CASSQEDRFAEETQYF.